The rows below give T cell receptor beta chains drawn from one sample of a study of shared clonotypes between healthy human individuals. Produced via immunoSEQ multiplex PCR; TCRdb's table is partial and in-frame only. The sample consists of roughly 2.2 million clones, approximately 93% of them appearing once. Sequencing input: naive CD4+ T cells from PBMCs. The receptors derive from a man between 18 and 35 years old in good health. Some clones in this sample may be carry-over from other donors' samples. CDR3s include the opening cysteine and the closing phenylalanine or tryptophan. A D gene is named only where the DNA matches it firmly. Rows may omit the clone size; those that give it use once, few, many or a size class.

DNA	CDR3	J	V	size	D
TGCGCCAGCAGCTTGGCAGCCTACTATGGCTACACCTTC	CASSLAAYYGYTF	TRBJ1-2	TRBV5-1	.	.
TGCGCCAGCAGCTCCGGACTAGCGGGAGGGCCAGGGGTCGAGACCCAGTACTTC	CASSSGLAGGPGVETQYF	TRBJ2-5	TRBV5-1	once	TRBD2
TGTGCCAGCAGTCCTAGGACAGGGGGAGTTGTCACTGAAGCTTTCTTT	CASSPRTGGVVTEAFF	TRBJ1-1	TRBV27	.	TRBD1
TGTGCCAGCAGCGCTCAGAACAGGCTGGGTACAGATACGCAGTATTTT	CASSAQNRLGTDTQYF	TRBJ2-3	TRBV5-6	.	.
TGTGCCAGCAGTTTTGAAAGGGATGAGCAGTTCTTC	CASSFERDEQFF	TRBJ2-1	TRBV27	.	.
TGTGCCAGCAGTGAGGCTCCTAATGGTCCGTTCTTC	CASSEAPNGPFF	TRBJ2-1	TRBV2	.	.
TGTGCCAGCAGCTTAAACAGGTCTGGCTATGGCTACACCTTC	CASSLNRSGYGYTF	TRBJ1-2	TRBV7-2	.	.
TGTGCCAGCAGCAACCTCGGACACGGCGAGCAGTACTTC	CASSNLGHGEQYF	TRBJ2-7	TRBV27	once	.
TGTGCCAGCAGTCCTCGACAGCCCACCTACGAGCAGTACTTC	CASSPRQPTYEQYF	TRBJ2-7	TRBV27	.	.
TGTGCCAGCAGTAGGGACTCCTACGAGCAGTACTTC	CASSRDSYEQYF	TRBJ2-7	TRBV13	.	.
TGTGCCAGCAGCTTAGGAGGGAATCAAGCTTTCTTT	CASSLGGNQAFF	TRBJ1-1	TRBV5-6	.	.
TGTGCCAGCAGTAGGACAGGCTTGGATCAGCCCCAGCATTTT	CASSRTGLDQPQHF	TRBJ1-5	TRBV5-5	few	TRBD1
TGTGCCAGTAGTATAAGCCCCGGACAGATCAGCTCCTACGAGCAGTACTTC	CASSISPGQISSYEQYF	TRBJ2-7	TRBV19	.	.
TGCGCCAGCAGCTTGGAGAGGGACACTGAAGCTTTCTTT	CASSLERDTEAFF	TRBJ1-1	TRBV5-1	few	.
TGTGCCAGCTCCCTAGATGCCAAAAACATTCAGTACTTC	CASSLDAKNIQYF	TRBJ2-4	TRBV18	.	.
TGCGCCAGCAGCCAAGGAAGATTAGCCAAAAACATTCAGTACTTC	CASSQGRLAKNIQYF	TRBJ2-4	TRBV4-1	.	.
TGCGCCAGCAGCGTAGACAGGGCGGACACTGAAGCTTTCTTT	CASSVDRADTEAFF	TRBJ1-1	TRBV5-1	.	TRBD1
TGCGCCAGCAGCTTGGCCTCGGGCTCCTACGAGCAGTACTTC	CASSLASGSYEQYF	TRBJ2-7	TRBV5-1	once	.
TGTGCCAGCAGCCTAATGACAGGGAGGGTACAAGAGACCCAGTACTTC	CASSLMTGRVQETQYF	TRBJ2-5	TRBV5-4	.	.
TGTGCCAGCAGCTCGGGACTAGCGGGAGCTTACAATGAGCAGTTCTTC	CASSSGLAGAYNEQFF	TRBJ2-1	TRBV11-2	.	TRBD2
TGCGCCAGCAGCCTAGCCGGTTCTAGCGGGACCGCCATTCAGTACTTC	CASSLAGSSGTAIQYF	TRBJ2-4	TRBV5-1	.	TRBD2
TGTGCCAGCACCACGACTAGCGGAAACAATGAGCAGTTCTTC	CASTTTSGNNEQFF	TRBJ2-1	TRBV11-2	once	TRBD2
TGCAGTGTACAGGACGAAAAACTGTTTTTT	CSVQDEKLFF	TRBJ1-4	TRBV20-1	.	.
TGCGCCAGCAGCGAGACTAGCCCCTACGAGCAGTACTTC	CASSETSPYEQYF	TRBJ2-7	TRBV5-1	.	TRBD2
TGTGCCAGCAGTTCGGCATGGGATACGCAGTATTTT	CASSSAWDTQYF	TRBJ2-3	TRBV27	.	.
TGTGCCAGCAGCTCCCGATCGTCCACAGATACGCAGTATTTT	CASSSRSSTDTQYF	TRBJ2-3	TRBV9	.	.
TGTGCCAGCAGTTACTCGTTTGGACAGGCGGCCTACGAGCAGTACTTC	CASSYSFGQAAYEQYF	TRBJ2-7	TRBV6-5	.	TRBD1
TGTGCCAGCAGCTTGGTAGCCGGGAGGAACACCGGGGAGCTGTTTTTT	CASSLVAGRNTGELFF	TRBJ2-2	TRBV5-4	.	.
TGTGCCAGCAGTTTCTGGGACAGGCCCTACGAGCAGTACTTC	CASSFWDRPYEQYF	TRBJ2-7	TRBV27	once	TRBD1
TGCGCCAGCAGGGGAGGAAACACCATATATTTT	CASRGGNTIYF	TRBJ1-3	TRBV5-1	.	.
TGTGCCAGCAGTTCAGGGGGTTCCGGCAATCAGCCCCAGCATTTT	CASSSGGSGNQPQHF	TRBJ1-5	TRBV6-5	.	TRBD1
TGTGCCAGCAGCTCATACGCTCGCGAGCAGTACTTC	CASSSYAREQYF	TRBJ2-7	TRBV7-2	.	.
TGTGCCAGCAGCTTTTACGGGATCTCAGATACGCAGTATTTT	CASSFYGISDTQYF	TRBJ2-3	TRBV7-2	.	.
TGTGCCACTGGGTCTCAGGTGAACACTGAAGCTTTCTTT	CATGSQVNTEAFF	TRBJ1-1	TRBV7-7	.	.
TGTGCCAGCAGTTCCGCGGGACAGAAGAATGAAAAACTGTTTTTT	CASSSAGQKNEKLFF	TRBJ1-4	TRBV7-9	few	TRBD1
TGTGCCAGCAGCAGGACAGGGGGACAAGAGACCCAGTACTTC	CASSRTGGQETQYF	TRBJ2-5	TRBV7-3	.	TRBD1
TGTGCCAGCAGTGTGGCAGGGCCCTTAGCCTACGAGCAGTACTTC	CASSVAGPLAYEQYF	TRBJ2-7	TRBV6-1	.	.
TGTGCCAGCAGCCGACGAGGTGAAGCTTTCTTT	CASSRRGEAFF	TRBJ1-1	TRBV27	.	.
TGCGCCAGCAGCCCGAGCCCTAATGAAAAACTGTTTTTT	CASSPSPNEKLFF	TRBJ1-4	TRBV5-1	.	.
TGCAGCGTGGGATTAGCGGGGGCTGGGATTTACAATGAGCAGTTCTTC	CSVGLAGAGIYNEQFF	TRBJ2-1	TRBV29-1	.	TRBD2
TGTGCCAGCTCACTACAGGGGGCGGTGAGCAATCAGCCCCAGCATTTT	CASSLQGAVSNQPQHF	TRBJ1-5	TRBV18	.	TRBD1
TGTGCCAGCAGACCAGGGAGGGACAGAAGTTACGAGCAGTACTTC	CASRPGRDRSYEQYF	TRBJ2-7	TRBV27	.	.
TGTGCCAGCAGTCTATTCGGATCTGGGGCCAACGTCCTGACTTTC	CASSLFGSGANVLTF	TRBJ2-6	TRBV6-5	.	.
TGTGCCTGGATGGGGACTTCGTCGGAGCAGTACTTC	CAWMGTSSEQYF	TRBJ2-7	TRBV30	few	.
TGCGCCAGCAGCCAAAGCAGGGGATATCAGCCCCAGCATTTT	CASSQSRGYQPQHF	TRBJ1-5	TRBV4-1	once	.
TGTGCCAGCAGTTCCCGCGGGACTAATTATTACGAGCAGTACTTC	CASSSRGTNYYEQYF	TRBJ2-7	TRBV27	.	TRBD2